This T cell receptor (beta chain) was retrieved from a study of CD8+ T cells in alopecia areata. Turning to the study itself: Administration of oral tofacitinib to treated patients was at 5 to 10 mg twice daily. The study gave tofacitinib for 6 to 18 months, then 6 months off drug.

Treatment denoted: oral pan-JAK inhibitor, 5-10 mg twice daily. Researchers took lesional scalp punch biopsies and peripheral blood from people who were alopecia areata patients. The table lists this clone with a count of one. Its target is unknown. Study-level points and caveats: More clonal than normal scalp was lesional scalp, particularly alopecia totalis/universalis.

As the sequencing template, cDNA was produced by extracting RNA and reverse transcribing it. Clones were read by immunoSEQ multiplex PCR, and TCRdb kept only the in-frame ones, dropping some. The data hold about 210,000 clones, with 50% to 75% observed a single time. Trimming cost V 6 bases and J 4 bases, with 22 bases left between them. The CDR3 sequence is 17 residues long. Germline loops: CDR1 MNHEY, CDR2 SMNVEV (reference sequence). The receptor was isolated from a human donor with alopecia areata. The sequencing used CD4+ T cells sorted from blood, collected at week 4, from a patient treated with tofacitinib. This chain connects TRBV27 to TRBJ2-1, with D tentatively TRBD1 (5 bases). The CDR3 loop reads CASRRKQVPPFYNEQFF. The CDR3, as DNA: TGTGCCAGCAGGAGGAAACAGGTTCCCCCCTTTTACAATGAGCAGTTCTTC.